These 14 T cell receptor beta chains came from one sample sequenced in a study of cytomegalovirus exposure and HLA in healthy donors. Use of 60 Vbeta and 13 Jbeta primers characterized the PCR. The protocol was immunoSEQ multiplex PCR, while the TCRdb copy is restricted to in-frame clones and leaves out a portion. This sample carries roughly 120,000 clones, roughly 86% of them seen once, and the ten largest clones take more than 1.5%. The sequenced sample consisted of PBMCs. These receptor sequences come from a man aged 40-50 years in good health and CMV-seronegative.

The CDR3 region is CASSYSGGPLGYTF. CDR3 DNA sequence: TGTGCCAGCAGTTACTCGGGAGGGCCCCTTGGCTACACCTTC. V is TRBV6-5 and J is TRBJ1-2, with unresolved D. CDR1 is MNHEY, CDR2 SVGAGI, per germline. V was trimmed by 0 bases and J by 7 bases, leaving 12 bases between them. There are 14 residues in the CDR3.

The gene calls are TRBV7-8 and TRBJ2-7; 10 bases are a match to TRBD1. This CDR3 is built from 15 residues. The J segment lost 4 bases and the V segment lost 1 base, leaving 4 bases of the junction unmatched. In germline, CDR1 is SGHVS, CDR2 FQNEAQ. CDR3 bases: TGTGCCAGCAGCTTAGGGGGGGACAGGGGTTACGAGCAGTACTTC. Its protein product is CASSLGGDRGYEQYF.

The chain joins TRBV7-2 to TRBJ2-7, with 11 nucleotides matching TRBD1. V shed 6 bases and J 2 bases; nucleotides not matched to a gene: 9. The CDR3 consists of 16 residues. Germline CDR1 reads SGHTA; CDR2 reads FQGNSA. CDR3 nucleotide sequence: TGTGCCAGCAGTTTTCCCGGGACAGGGGGTACCTACGAGCAGTACTTC. Amino acid sequence: CASSFPGTGGTYEQYF.

CDR3 amino acids: CASSIQVGRPYNEQFF. DNA for the CDR3: TGTGCCAGTAGTATCCAAGTGGGCAGGCCCTACAATGAGCAGTTCTTC. V usage is TRBV19 and J usage is TRBJ2-1, with no clear D. The CDR3 has 16 residues. Trimming took 3 bases from V and 2 from J, leaving 14 bases between them. Germline V gene data show CDR1 as LNHDA and CDR2 as SQIVND (reference sequence). Full variable domain (missing parts from reference TRBV19 and TRBJ2-1): DGGITQSPKYLFRKEGQNVTLSCEQNLNHDAMYWYRQDPGQGLRLIYYSQIVNDFQKGDIAEGYSVSREKKESFPLTVTSAQKNPTAFYLCASSIQVGRPYNEQFFGPGTRLTVL.

The chain links TRBV6-1 to TRBJ1-6; 7 bases fit TRBD1. The CDR3 has 15 residues. V shed 3 bases, J shed 9 bases, and the junction held 8 bases outside the gene matches. Germline V CDR1 and CDR2: MNHNS, SASEGT. The CDR3: CASSDPTGLSSPLHF. CDR3 bases: TGTGCCAGCAGTGACCCGACAGGGTTGAGTTCACCCCTCCACTTT.

The rearrangement links TRBV9 to TRBJ2-7; 8 bases are shared with TRBD1. V trimming: 2 bases; J trimming: 6 bases; junction bases outside the gene matches: 19. This CDR3 comprises 18 residues. Per the germline V gene, CDR1 is SGDLS and CDR2 is YYNGEE. As DNA, the CDR3 is TGTGCCAGCAGCGTGCTCCTTCCGAATCTGGACAGGGTGGGCGAGCAGTACTTC. This encodes CASSVLLPNLDRVGEQYF.

A remark on this clone: Mismatch with germline at one junction end may stem from a read error. The J gene is TRBJ1-4, the V gene TRBV6-5; possible D gene TRBD1, 5 bases. Germline CDR1 is MNHEY and CDR2 is SVGAGI. The CDR3 runs 15 residues. CDR3 bases: TGTGCCAGCAGTTACTCGGGGCTAATTAATCAAAAACTGTTTTTT. Amino acid sequence: CASSYSGLINQKLFF.

This clone has only a few counts. This chain connects TRBV7-2 to TRBJ1-1; 7 nucleotides line up with TRBD1. Germline CDR1 SGHTA, CDR2 FQGNSA. The V gene end was trimmed by 0 bases and the J gene end by 0 bases; junction bases not matched to a gene: 7. There are 17 residues in the CDR3. CDR3 region: CASSLALTGSVNTEAFF. CDR3 nucleotides: TGTGCCAGCAGCTTAGCCCTGACAGGGAGTGTGAACACTGAAGCTTTCTTT. The full variable domain, its missing parts supplied by reference TRBV7-2 and TRBJ1-1, is GAGVSQSPSNKVTEKGKDVELRCDPISGHTALYWYRQSLGQGLEFLIYFQGNSAPDKSGLPSDRFSAERTGGSVSTLTIQRTQQEDSAVYLCASSLALTGSVNTEAFFGQGTRLTVV.

The V call is TRBV6-1, the J call TRBJ2-7, with 12 bases that match TRBD2. In germline, CDR1 is MNHNS, CDR2 SASEGT. The CDR3 extends over 14 amino acids. The ends lost 6 bases at V and 4 bases at J; junction bases unmatched: 4. The CDR3 loop reads CASSATSGGYEQYF. The CDR3 DNA is TGTGCCAGCAGCGCGACTAGCGGGGGATACGAGCAGTACTTC.

The chain has TRBV19 and TRBJ2-1, with a weak D call TRBD2 (6 bases). Deletions cut 4 bases from V and 3 bases from J, with 13 bases between. Germline CDR1 and CDR2: LNHDA and SQIVND (reference sequence). The length of the CDR3 is 15 residues. The CDR3 DNA reads TGTGCCAGTAGTAACGTGGAGGGTGGCTACAATGAGCAGTTCTTC. Translation gives CASSNVEGGYNEQFF.

A few counts support this clone. This chain links TRBV11-1 with TRBJ1-5; D not resolved. V lost 1 base and J 5 bases, leaving 6 bases between the germline ends. Germline loops: CDR1 SGHAT, CDR2 FQDESV (reference sequence). This CDR3 has 13 amino acids. CDR3 sequence reads: CASSLGGDQPQHF. CDR3 nucleotides: TGTGCCAGCAGCTTAGGAGGTGATCAGCCCCAGCATTTT. Looking up the rest from reference TRBV11-1 and TRBJ1-5 gives the full variable domain: EAEVAQSPRYKITEKSQAVAFWCDPISGHATLYWYRQILGQGPELLVQFQDESVVDDSQLPKDRFSAERLKGVDSTLKIQPAELGDSAMYLCASSLGGDQPQHFGDGTRLSIL.

V and J are TRBV18 and TRBJ2-5; no definite D call. CDR1 KGHSH and CDR2 LQKENI come from the germline V gene. V was cut by 2 bases and J by 1 base, with 14 bases left in between. This CDR3 region has 16 residues. CDR3 nucleotides: TGTGCCAGCTCACCATTAACAGCAGAACCCCAAGAGACCCAGTACTTC. It codes for CASSPLTAEPQETQYF. The variable domain in full, completed from reference TRBV18 and TRBJ2-5, reads NAGVMQNPRHLVRRRGQEARLRCSPMKGHSHVYWYRQLPEEGLKFMVYLQKENIIDESGMPKERFSAEFPKEGPSILRIQQVVRGDSAAYFCASSPLTAEPQETQYFGPGTRLLVL.

The rearrangement links TRBV5-4 to TRBJ1-6; D unclear. Germline V gene data show CDR1 as SGHNT and CDR2 as YYREEE (reference sequence). V lost 2 bases and J 7 bases, leaving 13 bases between the germline ends. CDR3 length: 15 residues. CDR3 bases: TGTGCCAGCAGCTTCGGAATACAGTCCAATTCACCCCTCCACTTT. This gives the protein CASSFGIQSNSPLHF. Full variable domain (rest looked up from reference TRBV5-4 and TRBJ1-6): ETGVTQSPTHLIKTRGQQVTLRCSSQSGHNTVSWYQQALGQGPQFIFQYYREEENGRGNFPPRFSGLQFPNYSSELNVNALELDDSALYLCASSFGIQSNSPLHFGNGTRLTVT.

The chain combines TRBV2 with TRBJ2-3; TRBD1 aligns across 8 bases. This CDR3 is built from 12 residues. Germline V CDR1 and CDR2: SNHLY, FYNNEI. The V gene end was trimmed by 11 bases and the J gene end by 2 bases; junction bases not matched to a gene: 3. The CDR3 here is CAGQGATDTQYF. CDR3 DNA sequence: TGTGCCGGCCAGGGGGCCACAGATACGCAGTATTTT.